This T cell receptor (beta chain) was captured by sequencing in a study of OX40 agonist ivuxolimab in advanced cancers. Background on the study: Mean age 60 years, range 23 to 79; around 80% male. Anti-PD-1, anti-PD-L1 or anti-CTLA-4 therapy given earlier was allowed, and around 40% had some.

This table comes from immunoSEQ multiplex PCR, and its TCRdb copy is limited to in-frame clones, with some not included. Among approximately 60,000 clones listed, roughly 87% were seen once. Study outcomes and limitations: CD4+ T cells averaged fewer expanded clones than CD8+ T cells. Low clonal expansion, among the lowest seen, marked partial responders at 0.1-3.0 mg/kg.

V lost 2 bases, J lost 3 bases, and 17 bases lay in between. This CDR3 is built from 17 residues. The germline V gene has CDR1 LNHDA and CDR2 SQIVND (reference sequence). Regarding this clone: Its antigen is as yet unknown.

The sequence was collected from an adult with an advanced solid tumor such as melanoma, head and neck, liver or kidney cancer. Here the sequenced sample was CD4+ or CD8+ T cells sorted from blood, taken in a trial of the OX40 agonist ivuxolimab. J is TRBJ1-5 and V is TRBV19; D call uncertain. The chain's CDR3 is CASSIRYDLGDNQPQHF. In DNA form, the CDR3 reads TGTGCCAGTAGTATAAGATACGACCTTGGGGACAATCAGCCCCAGCATTTT.